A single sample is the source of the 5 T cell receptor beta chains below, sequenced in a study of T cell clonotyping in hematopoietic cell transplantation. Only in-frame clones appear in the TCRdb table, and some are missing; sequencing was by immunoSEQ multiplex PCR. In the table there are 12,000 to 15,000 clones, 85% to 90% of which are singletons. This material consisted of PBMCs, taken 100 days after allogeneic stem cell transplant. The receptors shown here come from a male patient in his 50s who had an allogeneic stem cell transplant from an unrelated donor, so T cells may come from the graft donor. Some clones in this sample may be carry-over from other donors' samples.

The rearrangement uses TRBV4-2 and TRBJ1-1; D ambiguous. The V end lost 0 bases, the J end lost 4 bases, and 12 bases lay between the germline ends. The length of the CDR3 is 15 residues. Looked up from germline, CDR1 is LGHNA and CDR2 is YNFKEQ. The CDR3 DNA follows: TGTGCCAGCAGCCAAGATCTAAAGTCAAGCACTGAAGCTTTCTTT. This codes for CASSQDLKSSTEAFF.

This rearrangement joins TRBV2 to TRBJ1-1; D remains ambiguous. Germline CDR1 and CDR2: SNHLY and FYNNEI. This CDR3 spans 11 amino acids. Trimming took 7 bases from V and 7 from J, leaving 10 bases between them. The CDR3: CASNWEGEAFF. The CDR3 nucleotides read TGTGCCAGCAACTGGGAAGGTGAAGCTTTCTTT.

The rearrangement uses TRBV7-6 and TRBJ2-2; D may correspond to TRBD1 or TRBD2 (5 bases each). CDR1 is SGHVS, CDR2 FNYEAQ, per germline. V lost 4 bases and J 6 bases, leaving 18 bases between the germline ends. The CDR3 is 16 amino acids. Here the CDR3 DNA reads TGTGCCAGCAGCTCCTCTACCGGGGACGGTGCCGGGGAGCTGTTTTTT. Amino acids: CASSSSTGDGAGELFF.

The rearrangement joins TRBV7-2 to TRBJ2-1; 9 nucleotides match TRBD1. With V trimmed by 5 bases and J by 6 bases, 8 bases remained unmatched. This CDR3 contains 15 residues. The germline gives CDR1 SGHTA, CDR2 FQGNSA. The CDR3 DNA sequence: TGTGCCAGCAGCGCCTCCGGGACAGGGTTCAATGAGCAGTTCTTC. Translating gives CASSASGTGFNEQFF.

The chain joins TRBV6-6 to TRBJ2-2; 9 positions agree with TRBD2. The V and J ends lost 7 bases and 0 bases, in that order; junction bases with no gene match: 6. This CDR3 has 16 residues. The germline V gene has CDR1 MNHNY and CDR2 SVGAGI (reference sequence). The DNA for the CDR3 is TGTGCCAGCACCGTTAGCGGGGGAGCGAACACCGGGGAGCTGTTTTTT. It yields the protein CASTVSGGANTGELFF.